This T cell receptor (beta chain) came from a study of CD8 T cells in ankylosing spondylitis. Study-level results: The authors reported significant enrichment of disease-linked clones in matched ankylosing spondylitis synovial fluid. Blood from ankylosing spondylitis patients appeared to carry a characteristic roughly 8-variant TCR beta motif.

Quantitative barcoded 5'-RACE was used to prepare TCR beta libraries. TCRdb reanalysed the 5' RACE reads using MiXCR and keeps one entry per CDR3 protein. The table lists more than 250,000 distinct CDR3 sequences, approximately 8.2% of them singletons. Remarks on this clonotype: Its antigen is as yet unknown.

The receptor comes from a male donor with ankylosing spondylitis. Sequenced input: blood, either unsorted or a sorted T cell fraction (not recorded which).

CDR3 residues: CASRRLAGGVYYNEQFF. The CDR3 nucleotides are TGTGCCAGCCGCCGTCTAGCGGGAGGCGTGTATTACAATGAGCAGTTCTTC. The J gene is TRBJ2-1, the V gene TRBV11-2, with 11 bases matching TRBD2. V lost 8 bases, J lost 4 bases, and 13 bases stayed unmatched. CDR3 size: 17 residues. CDR1 is SGHAT and CDR2 is FQNNGV in the germline V gene. The whole variable domain, filled in from reference TRBV11-2 and TRBJ2-1, reads EAGVAQSPRYKIIEKRQSVAFWCNPISGHATLYWYQQILGQGPKLLIQFQNNGVVDDSQLPKDRFSAERLKGVDSTLKIQPAKLEDSAVYLCASRRLAGGVYYNEQFFGPGTRLTVL.